This TCR beta chain was identified during a study of cytomegalovirus exposure and HLA in healthy donors. Study as a whole: Earlier sequencing of 150 million to 200 million T cells yielded 100 million to 120 million unique TCR beta sequences. Regarding the study as a whole: A later analysis reportedly found fewer N-insertions in an Asian-associated ancestry cluster than the roughly 670-donor mean. What TCR beta sequences reportedly achieved was accurate prediction of HLA-A and HLA-B alleles in most subjects. Analyses of presence and absence presupposed an approximately uniform sequencing depth across donors.

Primers for the PCR totalled 60 Vbeta and 13 Jbeta. The protocol was immunoSEQ multiplex PCR, while the TCRdb copy is restricted to in-frame clones and leaves out a portion. The sample has under 100,000 clones, approximately 70% seen once. Comment on this clone: Its target is unknown.

V lost 10 bases and J 7 bases, leaving 14 bases between the germline ends. Germline V gene data show CDR1 as MDHEN and CDR2 as SYDVKM. The CDR3 contains 13 residues. The rearrangement links TRBV28 to TRBJ1-6; possible D gene TRBD1, 6 bases. This receptor was identified in a woman in her fifties or sixties in good health and CMV-seropositive. Sequencing was carried out using PBMCs. CDR3 nucleotides: TGTGCCATCCTCCGGGACAAGAATTCACCCCTCCACTTT. Translation gives CAILRDKNSPLHF. The full variable domain, rest sourced from reference TRBV28 and TRBJ1-6, is DVKVTQSSRYLVKRTGEKVFLECVQDMDHENMFWYRQDPGLGLRLIYFSYDVKMKEKGDIPEGYSVSREKKERFSLILESASTNQTSMYLCAILRDKNSPLHFGNGTRLTVT.